This TCR beta chain was recovered during a study of T cell responses to AZD1222 COVID-19 vaccine. Comments on this clone: Its antigen is not known.

General observations from the study: Nearly half of unique spike-specific TCRs reportedly avoided B.1.351 and B.1.1.7 mutated regions. Most donors were white British and more were female, and clonal diversity was possibly underestimated. AZD1222 recipients seropositive at baseline numbered only six or seven.

Sequenced by immunoSEQ multiplex PCR; TCRdb stores in-frame clones only, minus some. The top ten hold more than 4.5% of the sample, which has about 120,000 clones, 93% seen once. The CDR3 is 14 amino acids. In germline, CDR1 is SGHRS, CDR2 YFSETQ. V lost 0 bases and J lost 8; bases outside the gene matches: 4. The sample was peripheral blood, taken 28 days after the second AZD1222 dose. The chain joins TRBV5-1 to TRBJ2-1, with 8 bases lining up with TRBD1. This receptor was identified in an adult who received the AZD1222 COVID-19 vaccine. CDR3 in DNA: TGCGCCAGCAGCTTGGAGGACAGGGAGGATGAGCAGTTCTTC. Its translation is CASSLEDREDEQFF.